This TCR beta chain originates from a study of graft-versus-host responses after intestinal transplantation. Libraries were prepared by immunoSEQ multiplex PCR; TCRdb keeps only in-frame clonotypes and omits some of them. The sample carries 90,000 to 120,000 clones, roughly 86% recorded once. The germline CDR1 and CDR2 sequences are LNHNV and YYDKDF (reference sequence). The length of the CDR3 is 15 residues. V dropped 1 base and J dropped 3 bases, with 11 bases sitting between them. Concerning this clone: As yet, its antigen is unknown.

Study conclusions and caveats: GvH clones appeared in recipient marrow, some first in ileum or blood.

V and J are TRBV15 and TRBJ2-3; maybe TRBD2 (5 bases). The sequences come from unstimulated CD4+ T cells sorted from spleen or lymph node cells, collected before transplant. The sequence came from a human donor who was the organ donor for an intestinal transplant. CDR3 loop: CATSRGSGFTDTQYF. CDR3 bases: TGTGCCACCAGCAGAGGTTCGGGGTTTACAGATACGCAGTATTTT. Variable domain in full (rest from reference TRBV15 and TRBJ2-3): DAMVIQNPRYQVTQFGKPVTLSCSQTLNHNVMYWYQQKSSQAPKLLFHYYDKDFNNEADTPDNFQSRRPNTSFCFLDIRSPGLGDTAMYLCATSRGSGFTDTQYFGPGTRLTVL.